The source of this TCR beta chain is a study of Graves' ophthalmopathy and Graves' hyperthyroidism. Regarding this clonotype: Its matching antigen is unknown.

Ophthalmopathic donors had moderate-to-severe activity, CAS ≥3 and NOSPECS ≥4, with disease that had lasted under 3 months. For repertoire sequencing, the TCR beta CDR3 regions were amplified from RNA transcripts. RT-PCR was first run with HTBI primers, then multiplex PCR in a second round. Each CDR3 protein is one row after TCRdb ran MiXCR on the multiplex PCR reads. The profile covers about 640,000 distinct CDR3 sequences, with just over 40% appearing a single time and about 3.3% taken by the ten largest. The study's findings and limits: In predicting ophthalmopathy progression, the model reached 65% to 71% sensitivity and 72% to 85% specificity. In blood appeared most of the expanded thyroid clonotypes whose frequency exceeded 0.001.

This clonotype originated in an adult man with Graves' ophthalmopathy. The sample comprised peripheral blood.

CDR3 nucleotide sequence: TGTGCCAGCAGCCCGACGGTGGCTAACACCTTC. Its translation: CASSPTVANTF. The rearrangement joins TRBV14 to TRBJ1-2; D is undetermined. The CDR3 spans 11 residues. Trimming removed 4 bases at V and 12 bases at J, with 12 bases between. Germline V gene lookup returns CDR1 SGHDN and CDR2 FVKESK.